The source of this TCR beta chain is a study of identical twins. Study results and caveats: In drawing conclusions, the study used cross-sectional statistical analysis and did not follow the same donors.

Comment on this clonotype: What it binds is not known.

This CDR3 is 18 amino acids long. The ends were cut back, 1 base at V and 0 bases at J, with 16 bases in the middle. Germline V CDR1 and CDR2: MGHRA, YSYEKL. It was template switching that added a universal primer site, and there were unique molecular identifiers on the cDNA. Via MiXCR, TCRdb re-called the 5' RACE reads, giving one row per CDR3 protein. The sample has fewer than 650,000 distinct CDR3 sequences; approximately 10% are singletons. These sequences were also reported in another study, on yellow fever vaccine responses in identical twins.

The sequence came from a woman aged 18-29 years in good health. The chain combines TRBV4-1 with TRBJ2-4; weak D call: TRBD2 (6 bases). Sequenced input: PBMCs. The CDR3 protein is CASSQGTLGGLAKNIQYF. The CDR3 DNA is TGCGCCAGCAGCCAAGGTACCCTCGGGGGTCTAGCCAAAAACATTCAGTACTTC.